Sequencing of this T cell receptor beta chain was carried out in a study of early T cells in non-severe SARS-CoV-2 infection. Study summary: Chains from this unsorted whole-blood bulk RNA could not be paired.

Points from the study as a whole: Lookups in VDJdb leaned toward anti-spike CD8 responses and missed private and CD4 specificities.

This clonotype was seen many times. Its antigen remains unknown. TCRdb re-analysed the 5' RACE reads in MiXCR, keeping a single row per CDR3 protein. The sample holds about 98,000 distinct CDR3 sequences, 11% seen once. V shed 1 base, J shed 8 bases, and the junction held 18 bases outside the gene matches. Germline V gene lookup returns CDR1 MNHEY and CDR2 SMNVEV (reference sequence). CDR3 length equals 20 residues. This receptor was taken from an adult who was a healthcare worker with PCR-confirmed SARS-CoV-2 infection or an uninfected control (not recorded which). The sample taken for sequencing was whole blood. This rearrangement joins TRBV27 to TRBJ2-1; 12 positions agree with TRBD1. CDR3 region: CASSLYGDRGLRLGLYEQFF. The CDR3 DNA is TGTGCCAGCAGTTTATACGGGGACAGGGGGCTGAGATTGGGTCTTTATGAGCAGTTCTTC.